A selection of T cell receptor beta chains follows, all from one sample in a study of early T cells in non-severe SARS-CoV-2 infection. In TCRdb, the 5' RACE reads were re-called with MiXCR into one record per CDR3 protein. The sample holds 100,000 to 150,000 distinct CDR3 sequences; 14% to 15% are singletons and the top ten take 21%. Specimen: whole blood. These receptors were collected from an adult who was a healthcare worker with PCR-confirmed SARS-CoV-2 infection or an uninfected control (not recorded which). The CDR3 runs from the conserved cysteine through the conserved F or W. Fields, in order: D gene, J gene, V gene, clone size, CDR3 protein, CDR3 DNA. A D gene is named only where the DNA matches it firmly. Clone size is given for some rows only: seen once, a few or many times, or a class if the clone is expanded.

>TRBD1|TRBJ2-7|TRBV2|few
CASSGDRLSSYEQYF
TGTGCCAGCAGTGGGGACAGGTTGAGCTCCTACGAGCAGTACTTC
>TRBD1|TRBJ1-1|TRBV4-2|.
CASSQDRGDGEAFF
TGTGCCAGCAGCCAGGACAGGGGGGATGGTGAAGCTTTCTTT
>TRBD1|TRBJ2-1|TRBV29-1|many
CSSTGDNGEQFF
TGCAGCTCAACAGGGGACAACGGGGAGCAGTTCTTC
>.|TRBJ2-5|TRBV20-1|.
CSARGRGLRETQYF
TGCAGTGCCCGAGGGCGGGGATTGAGAGAGACCCAGTACTTC
>.|TRBJ1-1|TRBV29-1|many
CSGTGHLNTEAFF
TGCAGCGGGACGGGACACCTGAACACTGAAGCTTTCTTT
>.|TRBJ2-2|TRBV5-1|few
CASSHQNTGELFF
TGCGCCAGCAGTCATCAGAACACCGGGGAGCTGTTTTTT
>.|TRBJ2-3|TRBV20-1|many
CSAIRGTDTQYF
TGCAGTGCTATCAGGGGCACAGATACGCAGTATTTT
>TRBD1|TRBJ1-2|TRBV4-1|few
CASSKQGVDGYTF
TGCGCCAGCAGCAAGCAGGGGGTTGATGGCTACACCTTC
>TRBD2|TRBJ2-5|TRBV28|.
CASSSELAGAQETQYF
TGTGCCAGCAGTTCAGAACTAGCGGGGGCCCAAGAGACCCAGTACTTC
>.|TRBJ2-5|TRBV3-1|.
CASSPDPRGTQYF
TGTGCCAGCAGCCCGGACCCTCGCGGGACCCAGTACTTC
>.|TRBJ1-1|TRBV7-3|many
CASSPKPNTEAFF
TGTGCCAGCAGCCCCAAACCGAACACTGAAGCTTTCTTT
>.|TRBJ2-5|TRBV10-3|.
CAISGGETQYF
TGTGCCATCAGTGGGGGGGAGACCCAGTACTTC
>TRBD1|TRBJ2-5|TRBV7-2|few
CASSPQGQGYETQYF
TGTGCCAGCAGCCCTCAGGGACAGGGGTATGAGACCCAGTACTTC
>TRBD1|TRBJ2-4|TRBV29-1|.
CSVGDRGPNIQYF
TGCAGCGTCGGGGACAGGGGGCCCAACATTCAGTACTTC
>.|TRBJ2-7|TRBV6-6|.
CASSTSVGNEQYF
.
>.|TRBJ2-2|TRBV6-5|few
CASSPLRIGELFF
TGTGCCAGCAGCCCCCTCAGGATCGGGGAGCTGTTTTTT
>.|TRBJ2-1|TRBV5-1|.
CASSLRGAGEQFF
TGCGCCAGCAGCTTGAGAGGGGCGGGGGAGCAGTTCTTC
>TRBD1|TRBJ1-5|TRBV12-5|.
CASAKGQGHNQPQHF
TGTGCTAGTGCCAAAGGACAGGGGCACAATCAGCCCCAGCATTTT
>.|TRBJ2-2|TRBV20-1|many
CSARAQTAGELFF
TGCAGTGCTAGAGCTCAGACCGCCGGGGAGCTGTTTTTT
>TRBD2|TRBJ2-7|TRBV4-2|few
CASSQDRTSAWQYF
TGTGCCAGCAGCCAAGATAGAACTAGCGCATGGCAGTACTTC
>.|TRBJ1-1|TRBV4-2|few
CASSPREGMDTEAFF
TGTGCCAGCAGCCCGCGGGAGGGAATGGACACTGAAGCTTTCTTT
>.|TRBJ1-6|TRBV4-2|many
CASSQDLTGFNSPLHF
TGTGCCAGCAGCCAAGACCTGACTGGATTCAATTCACCCCTCCACTTT
>TRBD2|TRBJ2-1|TRBV20-1|few
CSASLAGDSYNEQFF
TGCAGTGCTAGCTTAGCGGGGGACTCCTACAATGAGCAGTTCTTC
>.|TRBJ1-1|TRBV5-1|many
CASSLLQEGTEAFF
TGCGCCAGCAGCTTGTTACAGGAGGGCACTGAAGCTTTCTTT
>TRBD1|TRBJ1-3|TRBV12-3/TRBV12-4|few
CANSGGEFSGNTIYF
TGTGCCAACTCAGGGGGCGAGTTCTCTGGAAACACCATATATTTT
>.|TRBJ1-5|TRBV3-1|few
CASSQGLGQPQHF
TGTGCCAGCAGCCAGGGTCTCGGTCAGCCCCAGCATTTT
>TRBD1|TRBJ2-5|TRBV12-3/TRBV12-4|.
CATGQGRKETQYF
TGTGCCACTGGACAGGGGCGGAAAGAGACCCAGTACTTC
>.|TRBJ1-2|TRBV9|.
CASSVAPTSNYGYTF
TGTGCCAGCAGCGTAGCACCAACCAGTAACTATGGCTACACCTTC
>TRBD1|TRBJ2-7|TRBV11-1|.
CASSWGQGNYEQYF
TGTGCCAGCAGCTGGGGACAGGGGAACTACGAGCAGTACTTC
>.|TRBJ1-2|TRBV5-1|once
CASSLTGSRRGYTF
TGCGCCAGCAGCTTAACGGGATCTCGAAGAGGCTACACCTTC
>TRBD1|TRBJ1-1|TRBV6-6|.
CATRVGTGNTEAFF
TGTGCCACGAGGGTAGGGACAGGGAACACTGAAGCTTTCTTT
>.|TRBJ1-1|TRBV28|.
CASSLHRQMGEAFF
TGTGCCAGCAGTTTACACAGGCAGATGGGTGAAGCTTTCTTT
>.|TRBJ2-2|TRBV3-1|few
CASSHRGDTGELFF
TGTGCCAGCAGCCATAGGGGAGACACCGGGGAGCTGTTTTTT
>.|TRBJ1-2|TRBV3-1|few
CASSHGGLDGYTF
TGTGCCAGCAGCCATGGGGGGCTCGATGGCTACACCTTC
>.|TRBJ1-2|TRBV12-3/TRBV12-4|few
CASSSPGAGVYGYTF
TGTGCCAGCAGTTCCCCAGGCGCGGGAGTCTATGGCTACACCTTC
>TRBD1|TRBJ2-3|TRBV29-1|many
CSVTGTGTDTQYF
TGCAGCGTTACCGGGACAGGGACAGATACGCAGTATTTT
>TRBD1|TRBJ2-5|TRBV5-1|.
CASSFQGAQETQYF
TGCGCCAGCAGCTTTCAGGGGGCCCAAGAGACCCAGTACTTC
>TRBD1|TRBJ2-7|TRBV3-1|many
CASSQELQGHEQYF
TGTGCCAGCAGCCAAGAATTACAGGGGCACGAGCAGTACTTC
>.|TRBJ2-6|TRBV7-2|.
CASSFGRPGANVLTF
TGTGCCAGCAGCTTTGGAAGGCCAGGGGCCAACGTCCTGACTTTC
>TRBD1|TRBJ1-2|TRBV28|.
CASNRGTNYGYTF
TGTGCTTCGAACAGGGGAACTAACTATGGCTACACCTTC
>TRBD2|TRBJ2-1|TRBV7-8|few
CASRISGTTLNEQFF
TGTGCCAGCAGAATTTCCGGGACTACTCTAAATGAGCAGTTCTTC
>.|TRBJ2-5|TRBV7-2|few
CASSWGLQETQYF
TGTGCCAGCAGCTGGGGACTCCAAGAGACCCAGTACTTC
>.|TRBJ2-7|TRBV7-9|many
CASSLSGEQYF
TGTGCCAGCAGCTTGTCGGGGGAGCAGTACTTC